This is a list of T cell receptor beta chains from one sample in a study of PD-1 blockade in classical Hodgkin lymphoma. Data came from immunoSEQ multiplex PCR; TCRdb stores just in-frame clones and leaves some out. The sample yields about 61,000 clones, 80% to 90% seen once. The specimen was peripheral blood mononuclear cells (PBMCs), collected at baseline. The receptor set was obtained from a human donor with classical Hodgkin lymphoma. Each CDR3 is given with its conserved first and last residue. Each record gives: J gene, V gene, D gene, clone size, CDR3 DNA, CDR3 protein. D genes are given only for firm matches. Rows may omit the clone size; those that give it use once, few, many or a size class.

J gene: TRBJ1-2
V gene: TRBV18
D gene: TRBD1
clone size: .
CDR3 DNA: TGTGCCAGCTCACCCAGGAGGGCTACAGGGGATACCTATGGCTACACCTTC
CDR3 protein: CASSPRRATGDTYGYTF

J gene: TRBJ1-3
V gene: TRBV6-1
D gene: .
clone size: .
CDR3 DNA: TGTGCCAGCAGGCAGGGTGGCGGAAACACCATATATTTT
CDR3 protein: CASRQGGGNTIYF

J gene: TRBJ2-7
V gene: TRBV23-1
D gene: TRBD2
clone size: .
CDR3 DNA: TGCGCCAGCAGTCAATCCCCCCTAGCGGACATTTCCTACGAGCAGTACTTC
CDR3 protein: CASSQSPLADISYEQYF

J gene: TRBJ1-1
V gene: TRBV6-1
D gene: .
clone size: once
CDR3 DNA: TGTGCCAGCAGTGAAGCCAGACGGCGATCTTGGAACACTGAAGCTTTCTTT
CDR3 protein: CASSEARRRSWNTEAFF

J gene: TRBJ2-7
V gene: TRBV5-1
D gene: .
clone size: .
CDR3 DNA: TGCGCCAGCAGCTTGAACCAGGCGCCCTCCTACGAGCAGTACTTC
CDR3 protein: CASSLNQAPSYEQYF

J gene: TRBJ2-5
V gene: TRBV5-1
D gene: TRBD1
clone size: once
CDR3 DNA: TGCGCCAGCAGCTGGGGGACAGAAGAGACCCAGTACTTC
CDR3 protein: CASSWGTEETQYF

J gene: TRBJ2-7
V gene: TRBV18
D gene: .
clone size: .
CDR3 DNA: TGTGCCAGCTCACCACGAACTAGGGAAAACGAGCAGTACTTC
CDR3 protein: CASSPRTRENEQYF

J gene: TRBJ2-7
V gene: TRBV10-3
D gene: .
clone size: .
CDR3 DNA: TGTGCCACATGGACTGCGCCGGCTAGAGAGCAGTACTTC
CDR3 protein: CATWTAPAREQYF

J gene: TRBJ2-7
V gene: TRBV15
D gene: .
clone size: once
CDR3 DNA: TGTGCCACCAGCAGACCGACAGGGAGGAGACAGGGCGAGCAGTACTTC
CDR3 protein: CATSRPTGRRQGEQYF

J gene: TRBJ2-3
V gene: TRBV5-1
D gene: TRBD2
clone size: .
CDR3 DNA: TGCGCCAGCAGCTTGTGGGGGACTAGTAAGGATACGCAGTATTTT
CDR3 protein: CASSLWGTSKDTQYF

J gene: TRBJ1-1
V gene: TRBV21-1
D gene: .
clone size: .
CDR3 DNA: TGTGCCAGCAGCAAGACTGAAGCTTTCTTT
CDR3 protein: CASSKTEAFF

J gene: TRBJ2-3
V gene: TRBV5-1
D gene: .
clone size: .
CDR3 DNA: TGCGCCAGCAGCTTTCCTACGCCGTCTACGGGGGGCGGGGCAAGAGATACGCAGTATTTT
CDR3 protein: CASSFPTPSTGGGARDTQYF

J gene: TRBJ1-1
V gene: TRBV2
D gene: .
clone size: once
CDR3 DNA: TGTGCCAGCAGTGAGGTGACAGGTAACACTGAAGCTTTCTTT
CDR3 protein: CASSEVTGNTEAFF

J gene: TRBJ1-1
V gene: TRBV10-3
D gene: .
clone size: .
CDR3 DNA: TGTGCCATCAAAGGGGGACCTGAAGCTTTCTTT
CDR3 protein: CAIKGGPEAFF

J gene: TRBJ1-4
V gene: TRBV10-3
D gene: .
clone size: .
CDR3 DNA: TGTGCCATCAGTGAGGATTGGTCCGACGGAAAACTGTTTTTT
CDR3 protein: CAISEDWSDGKLFF

J gene: TRBJ1-1
V gene: TRBV5-1
D gene: .
clone size: .
CDR3 DNA: TGCGCCAGCAGCTTGGACGGGCTGACCACTGAAGCTTTCTTT
CDR3 protein: CASSLDGLTTEAFF

J gene: TRBJ1-1
V gene: TRBV20-1
D gene: .
clone size: .
CDR3 DNA: TGCAGTGCGGACATCTCAGAAGCTTTCTTT
CDR3 protein: CSADISEAFF

J gene: TRBJ1-6
V gene: TRBV27
D gene: .
clone size: few
CDR3 DNA: TGTGCCAGCAGTCCCCCAGGTCTCTCCTATAATTCACCCCTCCACTTT
CDR3 protein: CASSPPGLSYNSPLHF

J gene: TRBJ2-2
V gene: TRBV7-2
D gene: TRBD2
clone size: .
CDR3 DNA: TGTGCCGCCCGGGGCGGGGGGAACACCGGGGAGCTGTTTTTT
CDR3 protein: CAARGGGNTGELFF